This T cell receptor beta chain originates from a study of Ad26.COV2.S vaccination and SARS-CoV-2 variants. The V and J ends lost 4 bases and 4 bases respectively, with 16 bases between them. The CDR3 consists of 15 residues. Per the germline V gene, CDR1 is LGHNA and CDR2 is YSLEER. This table comes from immunoSEQ multiplex PCR, and its TCRdb copy is limited to in-frame clones, with some not included. The repertoire has fewer than 400,000 clones, about 85% of them found once; the top ten carry more than 3%. Indicated treatment: about 20 received Ad26.COV2.S at low or high dose, single or two shots; 5 received placebo; per-sample allocation not given. Sampling was done on day 63 after the first vaccine or placebo injection. Whole-study findings and limits: Placebo recipients showed lower spike-specific TCR breadth than vaccinees.

Of note for this clone: What it recognizes is unknown.

The material was peripheral blood, obtained in a trial of Ad26.COV2.S vaccine versus placebo. This sequence originates from a person between 18 and 59 years old who received the Ad26.COV2.S COVID-19 vaccine or a placebo. This chain links TRBV4-3 with TRBJ1-2, with a weak D call TRBD1 (6 bases). The CDR3 loop reads CASSRDQGSRYGYTF. In DNA form, the CDR3 reads TGCGCCAGCAGCCGAGACCAGGGGTCCCGCTATGGCTACACCTTC.